This passage covers 30 T cell receptor beta chains from one sample sequenced in a study of cytomegalovirus exposure and HLA in healthy donors. Vbeta (60) and Jbeta (13) primers were used in the PCR. Assay used: immunoSEQ multiplex PCR; TCRdb lists only in-frame clones, some missing. Here the sample spans some 120,000 clones, about 81% being singletons. Sequencing was carried out using PBMCs. These receptors originate from a middle-aged man in good health and CMV-seronegative.

This chain joins TRBV21-1 and TRBJ1-2. TRBV21-1 is marked as a pseudogene. There are 14 residues in the CDR3. This CDR3 reads CASSKESHRYGYTF. The CDR3, as DNA: TGTGCCAGCAGCAAAGAGAGCCACCGCTATGGCTACACCTTC.

The rearrangement joins TRBV6-6 to TRBJ2-3, with D tentatively TRBD2 (6 bases). Germline-derived CDR1 and CDR2 are MNHNY and SVGAGI (reference sequence). The V gene lost 5 bases and the J gene lost 12 bases, with 15 bases spanning the gap. The CDR3 has 12 amino acids. The CDR3 loop reads CASSGPSAAQYF. The CDR3 nucleotides read TGTGCCAGCAGTGGCCCTAGCGCGGCACAGTATTTT.

This clone was detected only a few times. The chain joins TRBV19 to TRBJ1-4; D remains ambiguous. The V and J ends lost 3 bases and 8 bases respectively, with 13 bases between them. The CDR3 consists of 14 residues. Germline lookup yields CDR1 LNHDA and CDR2 SQIVND (reference sequence). CDR3 coding DNA: TGTGCCAGTAGTATGGGCGGATCGGGGGAAAAACTGTTTTTT. As protein: CASSMGGSGEKLFF.

J is TRBJ2-1 and V is TRBV9; 8 positions match TRBD2. The CDR3 loop spans 14 amino acids. CDR1 SGDLS and CDR2 YYNGEE come from the germline V gene. The ends lost 4 bases at V and 9 bases at J; junction bases unmatched: 9. CDR3 residues: CASSPRLARAEQFF. DNA of the CDR3: TGTGCCAGCAGCCCAAGACTAGCGCGGGCTGAGCAGTTCTTC.

The chain recombines TRBV9 with TRBJ1-1; D possibly corresponds to TRBD1 (6 bases). Germline values: CDR1 SGDLS, CDR2 YYNGEE. V was cut by 4 bases and J by 0 bases, with 7 bases left in between. This CDR3 contains 13 residues. As DNA, the CDR3 is TGTGCCAGCAGCACAGGGATGAACACTGAAGCTTTCTTT. It translates to CASSTGMNTEAFF.

In its sample, this clone was seen once. This chain links TRBV27 with TRBJ1-5, with 10 bases that match TRBD1. This CDR3 has 17 residues. Germline CDR1 is MNHEY and CDR2 is SMNVEV (reference sequence). After removal of 6 bases from V and 1 base from J, the junction contained 9 bases not matched to a gene. The CDR3: CASSPLTGGRSNQPQHF. CDR3 DNA: TGTGCCAGCAGCCCCCTGACAGGGGGCCGAAGCAATCAGCCCCAGCATTTT.

This sequence joins TRBV11-3 and TRBJ2-1, with 12 bases that match TRBD2. This CDR3 comprises 16 residues. The V segment lost 6 bases and the J segment 3 bases; nucleotides outside the gene matches: 6. CDR1 and CDR2 (germline): SGHNT, YENEEA. In DNA form, the CDR3 reads TGTGCCAGCAGTACGGGACTAGCGGGCCGCTACAATGAGCAGTTCTTC. Protein: CASSTGLAGRYNEQFF.

The chain couples TRBV7-8 to TRBJ2-7, with 14 bases that match TRBD2. This CDR3 comprises 15 residues. CDR1 and CDR2 from the germline V gene are SGHVS and FQNEAQ. Unmatched junction bases numbered 2, after V lost 5 bases and J lost 2 bases. The DNA of the CDR3 is TGTGCCAGCAGCCTGGGACTAGCGGGGGCCTACGAGCAGTACTTC. It is translated as CASSLGLAGAYEQYF.

This clone was detected only once. The junction departs from the called germline gene at one end, perhaps through a read error. This sequence joins TRBV7-2 and TRBJ2-1; 8 bases fit TRBD2. The CDR3 has 14 residues. From germline, CDR1 is SGHTA and CDR2 FQGNSA. The CDR3 DNA follows: TGTGCCAGCAGCCTCCAGGGGACTAGGGGTGATTGGCTCTTC. Translating gives CASSLQGTRGDWLF.

This chain links TRBV5-6 with TRBJ1-6, with a possible D match to TRBD1 (6 bases). Trimming took off 5 bases at V and 8 bases at J, with 20 bases between the two ends. The CDR3 spans 16 residues. Germline-derived CDR1 and CDR2 are SGHDT and YYEEEE. The CDR3 bases are TGTGCCAGCAGACTGGGGCCGTCGGCAGGGGATTCACCCCTCCACTTT. It codes for CASRLGPSAGDSPLHF.

The chain employs TRBV6-1 and TRBJ2-1; D gene ambiguous. V was clipped by 2 bases and J by 9 bases, with 8 bases between them. Germline CDR1 and CDR2: MNHNS and SASEGT. CDR3 length equals 12 residues. The chain's CDR3 is CASSESLVEQFF. The CDR3 region has the DNA TGTGCCAGCAGTGAAAGTCTAGTTGAGCAGTTCTTC.

The chain carries TRBV4-3 and TRBJ2-7; TRBD2 matches at 12 bases. CDR1 and CDR2 from the germline V gene are LGHNA and YSLEER. This CDR3 contains 16 residues. V lost 4 bases to trimming and J lost 1 base; unmatched junction nucleotides: 5. The CDR3 DNA reads TGCGCCAGCAGCCCCGGACTAGCGGGGACTTCCTACGAGCAGTACTTC. Its protein product is CASSPGLAGTSYEQYF.

DNA for the CDR3: TGCGCCAGCAGCTTGGGACTAGCGGGGGGGCCCGGTGGCACAGATACGCAGTATTTT. Its translation is CASSLGLAGGPGGTDTQYF. This chain uses TRBV5-1 with TRBJ2-3, with 14 bases fitting TRBD2. The CDR3 totals 19 residues. CDR1 is SGHRS, CDR2 YFSETQ, per germline. With V trimmed by 0 bases and J by 1 base, 7 bases remained unmatched.

This clone was detected a few times. This sequence joins TRBV7-8 and TRBJ1-1; D possibly corresponds to TRBD1 (5 bases). The germline gives CDR1 SGHVS, CDR2 FQNEAQ. The length of the CDR3 is 16 residues. The V end lost 1 base, the J end lost 0 bases, and 12 bases lay between the germline ends. The CDR3 spells CASSLGWAGVNTEAFF. The DNA of the CDR3 is TGTGCCAGCAGCTTAGGGTGGGCGGGGGTGAACACTGAAGCTTTCTTT.

The genes are TRBV29-1 and TRBJ2-7; 14 nucleotides line up with TRBD2. The CDR3 has 16 residues. Germline V lookup: CDR1 SQVTM, CDR2 ANQGSEA. J gave up 9 bases and V 6 bases, and 16 bases lay outside the gene matches. The CDR3 nucleotides read TGCAGCGTCGCCGGGACTAGCGGGAGTAGCTCTGATGGGCAGTACTTC. This sequence encodes CSVAGTSGSSSDGQYF.

V usage is TRBV19 and J usage is TRBJ1-1; a weak D match, TRBD1 (6 bases). Germline loops: CDR1 LNHDA, CDR2 SQIVND (reference sequence). The CDR3 loop spans 14 amino acids. V lost 6 bases and J lost 3, with 14 bases in between. The CDR3 protein is CASRTTNRDTEAFF. The CDR3 nucleotides read TGTGCCAGTAGGACAACTAACAGGGACACTGAAGCTTTCTTT.

This rearrangement joins TRBV21-1 to TRBJ2-7; the table's D call, TRBD2, was not checked against the DNA. TRBV21-1 is termed a pseudogene. The CDR3 extends over 13 amino acids. CDR3 protein: CASSWDSTYEQYF. As DNA, the CDR3 is TGTGCCAGCAGCTGGGACTCAACATACGAGCAGTACTTC.

This rearrangement joins TRBV4-3 to TRBJ2-3; TRBD2 aligns across 10 bases. V gave up 0 bases and J gave up 5 bases; unmatched junction bases: 11. The germline CDR1 and CDR2 sequences are LGHNA and YSLEER. There are 18 residues in the CDR3. The CDR3 is CASSQETSGGARLDTQYF. The DNA of the CDR3 is TGCGCCAGCAGCCAAGAGACCAGCGGGGGGGCCAGGTTAGATACGCAGTATTTT.

On this clone itself: This is likely a read error, given that the CDR3 carries no conserved phenylalanine or tryptophan at its end. The V call is TRBV7-2, the J call TRBJ2-2; D ambiguous. V lost 8 bases to trimming and J lost 6 bases, with 10 bases between them. There are 12 residues in the CDR3. The germline V gene encodes CDR1 SGHTA and CDR2 FQGNSA. The chain's CDR3 is CASRLFAGELFL. In DNA form, the CDR3 reads TGTGCCAGCCGACTTTTCGCCGGGGAGCTGTTTCTT.

The genes are TRBV28 and TRBJ2-3, with 12 bases fitting TRBD2. Germline trimming cut 5 bases from V and 5 bases from J; bases unmatched to any gene: 8. This CDR3 region has 16 residues. The germline gives CDR1 MDHEN, CDR2 SYDVKM. The DNA of the CDR3 is TGTGCCAGCAGTACCCTAGCGGGAGGGCCTAGAGATACGCAGTATTTT. Translated: CASSTLAGGPRDTQYF.

The rearrangement links TRBV13 to TRBJ2-7; D is possibly TRBD2 (6 bases). Deletions cut 1 base from V and 5 bases from J, with 12 bases between. Germline values: CDR1 PRHDT, CDR2 FYEKMQ (reference sequence). The CDR3 sequence is 14 residues long. CDR3 bases: TGTGCCAGCAGCTTAGAGGGCGGGATCCACGAGCAGTACTTC. It translates to CASSLEGGIHEQYF.

This chain links TRBV4-3 with TRBJ1-2, with TRBD1 as a possible D gene (6 bases). There are 14 residues in the CDR3. The ends were cut back, 0 bases at V and 7 bases at J, with 12 bases in the middle. Looked up from germline, CDR1 is LGHNA and CDR2 is YSLEER. CDR3 loop: CASSQDRGFAGYTF. In DNA form, the CDR3 reads TGCGCCAGCAGCCAAGATAGGGGGTTCGCTGGCTACACCTTC.

This clone was seen more than once but under ten times. The rearrangement joins TRBV19 to TRBJ2-3; TRBD1 matches 7 bases. Looked up from germline, CDR1 is LNHDA and CDR2 is SQIVND (reference sequence). This CDR3 is 14 amino acids long. V lost 5 bases to trimming and J lost 6 bases; unmatched junction nucleotides: 8. For the CDR3, the DNA is TGTGCCAGTAGTTCCGGGACAGTCTACGATACGCAGTATTTT. Translated, it gives CASSSGTVYDTQYF.

This clone has more than one count but fewer than ten. The chain recombines TRBV6-1 with TRBJ1-2, with a tentative D call TRBD1 (5 bases). This CDR3 spans 13 amino acids. Between the trimmed V and J ends, which lost 3 bases and 8 bases, there was a span of 13 bases. The germline gives CDR1 MNHNS, CDR2 SASEGT. CDR3 in amino acids: CASSERQKWGYTF. CDR3 in DNA: TGTGCCAGCAGTGAGAGACAGAAGTGGGGCTACACCTTC.

This clone has just a few counts. The rearrangement joins TRBV9 to TRBJ2-7; TRBD1 aligns across 7 bases. The V and J ends lost 4 bases and 7 bases, in that order; junction bases with no gene match: 11. This CDR3 spans 14 amino acids. Germline V gene data show CDR1 as SGDLS and CDR2 as YYNGEE. CDR3 bases: TGTGCCAGCAGCCCGGGGTACAGGGGTCGGGAGCAGTACTTC. Encoded protein: CASSPGYRGREQYF.

V usage is TRBV4-1 and J usage is TRBJ2-2, with D possibly being TRBD2 (5 bases). CDR3 size: 15 residues. Germline V gene sequence: CDR1 MGHRA, CDR2 YSYEKL. Trimming left V 0 bases short and J 6 bases short, with 11 bases between. The CDR3 loop reads CASSQDVGGSGELFF. The CDR3 coding sequence is TGCGCCAGCAGCCAAGATGTCGGAGGATCCGGGGAGCTGTTTTTT.

This chain links TRBV19 with TRBJ1-4; 8 bases are a match to TRBD1. The V segment lost 7 bases and the J segment 13 bases; nucleotides outside the gene matches: 17. The CDR3 is 15 residues long. Germline-derived CDR1 and CDR2 are LNHDA and SQIVND (reference sequence). The CDR3 loop is CASNHGQGREGGLFF. The CDR3 DNA follows: TGTGCCAGTAACCACGGACAGGGCCGGGAAGGGGGACTGTTTTTT.

The sample holds one count of this clone. This sequence joins TRBV5-6 and TRBJ2-7; 9 bases fit TRBD1. This CDR3 comprises 17 residues. CDR1 is SGHDT, CDR2 YYEEEE, per germline. J was trimmed by 3 bases and V by 3 bases; bases with no gene match: 13. The CDR3 here is CASSSTRSGTGFYEQYF. DNA of the CDR3: TGTGCCAGCAGCTCAACTCGATCCGGGACAGGGTTCTACGAGCAGTACTTC.

The gene calls are TRBV6-1 and TRBJ2-3, with D perhaps TRBD2 (6 bases). This CDR3 region has 13 residues. Germline CDR1 reads MNHNS; CDR2 reads SASEGT. The CDR3 DNA sequence: TGTGCTACCACCCGGGGCGGGATAGATACGCAGTATTTT. Amino acids: CATTRGGIDTQYF.

This chain links TRBV5-1 with TRBJ2-1, with 11 positions matching TRBD1. Germline loops: CDR1 SGHRS, CDR2 YFSETQ. J gave up 7 bases and V 4 bases, and 10 bases lay outside the gene matches. This CDR3 contains 16 residues. The CDR3 region is CASSAPGQGGRNEQFF. In DNA form, the CDR3 reads TGCGCCAGCAGCGCGCCGGGACAGGGGGGCAGGAATGAGCAGTTCTTC.